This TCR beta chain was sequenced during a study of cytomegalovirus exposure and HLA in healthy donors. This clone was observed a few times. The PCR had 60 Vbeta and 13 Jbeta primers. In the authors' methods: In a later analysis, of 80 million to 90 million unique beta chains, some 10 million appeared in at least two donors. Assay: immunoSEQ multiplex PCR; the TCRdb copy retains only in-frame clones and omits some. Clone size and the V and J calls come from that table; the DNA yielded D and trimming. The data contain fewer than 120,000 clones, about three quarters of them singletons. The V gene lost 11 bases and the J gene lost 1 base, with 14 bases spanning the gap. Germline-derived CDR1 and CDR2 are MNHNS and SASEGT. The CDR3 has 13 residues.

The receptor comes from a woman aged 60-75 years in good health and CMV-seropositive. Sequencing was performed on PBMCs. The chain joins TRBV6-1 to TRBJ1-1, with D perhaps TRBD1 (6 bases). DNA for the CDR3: TGTGCCGTCACAGGGATGAAGAACACTGAAGCTTTCTTT. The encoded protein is CAVTGMKNTEAFF.